The clone carrying this T cell receptor beta chain appeared many times. Living in 24 US areas, the participants were between 18 and 89 years of age. Germline V gene data show CDR1 as SNHLY and CDR2 as FYNNEI. This CDR3 is 13 amino acids long. V lost 6 bases, J lost 10 bases, and 18 bases lay in between. Sequenced by immunoSEQ multiplex PCR; TCRdb stores in-frame clones only, minus some. This repertoire shows 250,000 to 300,000 clones, around 90% found once; its top ten account for 1% to 1.3%. This sample stems from a study of blood T cell repertoires in COVID-19. V and J are TRBV2 and TRBJ1-1, with a weak D call TRBD1 (5 bases). The clonotype was recovered from a woman aged 30 to 39 who had recovered from COVID-19. Sequenced material: PBMCs or T cells enriched from blood (not recorded which). The CDR3 is CASRPNGGKGAFF. The CDR3 nucleotides are TGTGCCAGCAGACCCAATGGGGGGAAGGGAGCTTTCTTT.